Following are 17 T cell receptor beta chains from one sample sequenced in a study of CD8+CD57+ T cells in acquired aplastic anemia. Genomic DNA provided the template from which TCR beta VDJ and CDR3 profiles were obtained. MiXCR was run by TCRdb on the reads, yielding one entry per CDR3 protein. The sample lists 250,000 to 350,000 distinct CDR3 sequences, around 60% occurring once. Sequenced sample: sorted CD4+, CD8+, or CD8+CD57+ T cells (not recorded which) from PBMCs. The receptor source for this set is a human donor with severe aplastic anemia or a healthy control (not recorded which).

The sample holds many counts of this clonotype. CDR3 in amino acids: CASSALLSSSGNTIYF. The CDR3 region has the DNA TGTGCCAGCAGTGCTCTACTATCCTCCTCTGGAAACACCATATATTTT. The chain uses TRBV6-1 and TRBJ1-3; D is ambiguous. The CDR3 has 16 amino acids. Germline CDR1 and CDR2: MNHNS and SASEGT. V was clipped by 4 bases and J by 0 bases, with 13 bases between them.

The chain is built from TRBV2 and TRBJ2-7; D might be TRBD2 (5 bases). The CDR3 covers 14 residues. Trimming removed 6 bases at V and 3 bases at J, with 15 bases between. The germline CDR1 and CDR2 sequences are SNHLY and FYNNEI. The CDR3 DNA reads as TGTGCCAGCAGCCCTCGGGGTAGGAGCTACGAGCAGTACTTC. The encoded protein is CASSPRGRSYEQYF.

This clonotype was seen only a few times. The chain carries TRBV24-1 and TRBJ2-6; 8 bases are shared with TRBD1. V gave up 4 bases and J gave up 2 bases; unmatched junction bases: 12. Germline CDR1 KGHDR, CDR2 SFDVKD. CDR3 size: 19 residues. CDR3 residues: CATSDHGDRGSAGANVLTF. The CDR3, as DNA: TGTGCCACCAGTGACCACGGCGACAGGGGATCGGCTGGGGCCAACGTCCTGACTTTC.

V and J are TRBV7-8 and TRBJ2-5; 9 bases line up with TRBD2. The CDR3 totals 17 residues. V lost 3 bases, J lost 5 bases, and 13 bases stayed unmatched. Germline-derived CDR1 and CDR2 are SGHVS and FQNEAQ. The CDR3, as DNA: TGTGCCAGCAGCTTGTGGGAAGCGGGAGGATATATGGAGACCCAGTACTTC. Amino acid sequence: CASSLWEAGGYMETQYF.

To note about this clonotype: One end of the junction does not line up with germline, which may come from a read error. J is TRBJ2-7 and V is TRBV7-8, with 7 nucleotides matching TRBD1. This CDR3 spans 17 amino acids. Germline V gene sequence: CDR1 SGHVS, CDR2 FQNEAQ. The CDR3 loop reads CASSLVRAAGGSYEQYF. The CDR3 region has the DNA TGCGCCAGCAGCTTAGTACGCGCGGCAGGGGGTTCCTACGAGCAGTACTTC.

This clonotype was detected many times. As DNA, the CDR3 is TGTGCCAGCAGTTACAGGGGGCGGAGCACTGAAGCTTTCTTT. This translates into CASSYRGRSTEAFF. The chain recombines TRBV6-2 or TRBV6-3 with TRBJ1-1, with 7 nucleotides matching TRBD1. V gave up 2 bases and J gave up 4 bases; unmatched junction bases: 4. The CDR3 has 14 amino acids. Germline CDR1 MNHEY, CDR2 SVGEGT.

Ten or more counts support this clonotype. The rearrangement links TRBV2 to TRBJ1-1; TRBD1 might be the D (6 bases). Looked up from germline, CDR1 is SNHLY and CDR2 is FYNNEI. The CDR3 totals 16 residues. Trimming removed 5 bases at V and 0 bases at J, with 16 bases between. DNA for the CDR3: TGTGCCAGCAGTCCACTAATGGGGGCGATGAACACTGAAGCTTTCTTT. It specifies CASSPLMGAMNTEAFF.

This clonotype was picked up many times. The chain links TRBV19 to TRBJ1-3; TRBD1 matches at 8 bases. V shed 6 bases, J shed 2 bases, and the junction held 6 bases outside the gene matches. The CDR3 consists of 15 residues. Per germline, CDR1 LNHDA and CDR2 SQIVND (reference sequence). The CDR3 protein is CASRLDRVTGNTIYF. CDR3 sequence (DNA): TGTGCCAGTAGGTTGGACAGGGTGACTGGAAACACCATATATTTT.

The genes are TRBV20-1 and TRBJ1-5, with 12 bases fitting TRBD1. The CDR3 totals 15 residues. Trimming cost V 6 bases and J 5 bases; bases outside gene matches: 8. Germline V gene data show CDR1 as DFQATT and CDR2 as SNEGSKA (reference sequence). The CDR3, as DNA: TGCAGTGCCTCGGGACAGGGGGCGTATGATCAGCCCCAGCATTTT. Its translation is CSASGQGAYDQPQHF.

This clonotype was observed once. V is TRBV7-3 and J is TRBJ1-2; D may be TRBD1 (5 bases). Germline CDR1 is SGHTA and CDR2 is FQGTGA. The CDR3 contains 13 residues. The V end lost 3 bases, the J end lost 1 base, and 6 bases lay between the germline ends. This chain's CDR3 is CASSFDSNYGYTF. The CDR3 nucleotides are TGTGCCAGCAGCTTCGACAGTAACTATGGCTACACCTTC.

Turning to this clonotype: The germline gene is not matched at one end of the junction; a read error may be the cause. V is TRBV5-4 and J is TRBJ1-1; 10 bases fit TRBD1. Germline V gene sequence: CDR1 SGHNT, CDR2 YYREEE (reference sequence). The CDR3 has 15 residues. As DNA, the CDR3 is TGTGCCAGCAGCAAGGGACAGGGGTGGGGCACTGAGGCTTTCTTT. Protein: CASSKGQGWGTEAFF.

V gene TRBV24-1 combines with J gene TRBJ1-2; D is unresolved. Trimming left V 7 bases short and J 7 bases short, with 18 bases between. CDR1 is KGHDR and CDR2 is SFDVKD in the germline V gene. This CDR3 is 14 amino acids long. The CDR3 here is CATRDRGSGGGYTF. The CDR3 DNA follows: TGTGCCACCAGAGATAGAGGTTCGGGAGGTGGCTACACCTTC.

Details on this clonotype: One junction end disagrees with the germline gene, perhaps due to a read error. The chain carries TRBV25-1 and TRBJ1-4, with D maybe TRBD1 (6 bases). The CDR3 is 14 residues long. Germline CDR1 reads MGHDK; CDR2 reads SYGVNS. The DNA of the CDR3 is TGTGCCAGCAGTGAAAGAGGGGGAGGTGAAAAACTGTATTTT. Translating it yields CASSERGGGEKLYF.

The rearrangement joins TRBV20-1 to TRBJ2-3, with TRBD2 matching 9 bases. This CDR3 is 14 amino acids long. Per germline, CDR1 DFQATT and CDR2 SNEGSKA (reference sequence). Trimming cost V 2 bases and J 2 bases; bases outside gene matches: 2. Here the CDR3 DNA reads TGCAGTGCTAGATTAGCGGGAGCCACAGATACGCAGTATTTT. It yields the protein CSARLAGATDTQYF.

The V and J genes are TRBV20-1 and TRBJ1-1; no reliable D call. The germline V and J ends were trimmed by 3 bases and 1 base, with 9 bases remaining between them. The CDR3 is 13 amino acids. Germline-derived CDR1 and CDR2 are DFQATT and SNEGSKA (reference sequence). For the CDR3, the DNA is TGCAGTGCTAGGCTAGCGGGGAACACTGAAGCTTTCTTT. This gives the protein CSARLAGNTEAFF.

The CDR3 sequence is CASSLRGTGTGANVLTF. As DNA, the CDR3 is TGTGCCAGCAGCCTCCGGGGGACTGGAACTGGGGCCAACGTCCTGACTTTC. The V gene is TRBV7-2, the J gene TRBJ2-6; D might be TRBD2 (6 bases). V lost 5 bases, J lost 2 bases, and 16 bases lay in between. Per the germline V gene, CDR1 is SGHTA and CDR2 is FQGNSA. The CDR3 runs to 17 residues.

The chain carries TRBV20-1 and TRBJ2-5; TRBD1 or TRBD2 may be the D gene (7 bases each). In germline, CDR1 is DFQATT, CDR2 SNEGSKA (reference sequence). Trimming removed 3 bases at V and 9 bases at J, with 23 bases between. CDR3 length: 15 amino acids. For the CDR3, the DNA is TGCAGTGCTAGGGGGGCGGGGGACAGCAATCAGCCCCAGTACTTC. Translation: CSARGAGDSNQPQYF.